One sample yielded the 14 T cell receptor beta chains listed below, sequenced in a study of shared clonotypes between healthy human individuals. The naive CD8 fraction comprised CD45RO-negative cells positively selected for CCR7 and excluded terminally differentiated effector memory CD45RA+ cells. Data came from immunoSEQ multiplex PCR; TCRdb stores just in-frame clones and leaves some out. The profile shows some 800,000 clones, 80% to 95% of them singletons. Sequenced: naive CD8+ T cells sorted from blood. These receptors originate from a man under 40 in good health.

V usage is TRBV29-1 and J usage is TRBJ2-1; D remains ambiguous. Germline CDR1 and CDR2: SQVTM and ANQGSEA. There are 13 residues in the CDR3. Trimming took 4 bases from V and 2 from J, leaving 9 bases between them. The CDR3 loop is CSVATATYNEQFF. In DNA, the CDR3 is TGCAGCGTTGCGACTGCTACCTACAATGAGCAGTTCTTC.

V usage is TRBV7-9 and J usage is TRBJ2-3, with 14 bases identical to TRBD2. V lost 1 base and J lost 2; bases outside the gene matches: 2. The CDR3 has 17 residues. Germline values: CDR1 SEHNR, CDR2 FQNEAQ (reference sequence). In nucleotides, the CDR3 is TGTGCCAGCAGCTTAGGGGGACTAGCGGGGGCCACAGATACGCAGTATTTT. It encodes CASSLGGLAGATDTQYF.

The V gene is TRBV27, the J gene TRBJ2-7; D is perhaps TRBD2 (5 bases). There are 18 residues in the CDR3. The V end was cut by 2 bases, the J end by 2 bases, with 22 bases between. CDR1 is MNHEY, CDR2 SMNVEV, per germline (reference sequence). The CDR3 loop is CASSLVATPTRLPYEQYF. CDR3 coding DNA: TGTGCCAGCAGTTTAGTAGCGACACCGACTCGACTTCCCTACGAGCAGTACTTC.

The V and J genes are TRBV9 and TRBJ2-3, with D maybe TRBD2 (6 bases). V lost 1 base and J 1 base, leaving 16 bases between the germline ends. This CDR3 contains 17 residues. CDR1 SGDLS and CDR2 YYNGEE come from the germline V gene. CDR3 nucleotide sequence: TGTGCCAGCAGCGTACAGTCTGGGCGGGGAGGCACAGATACGCAGTATTTT. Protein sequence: CASSVQSGRGGTDTQYF.

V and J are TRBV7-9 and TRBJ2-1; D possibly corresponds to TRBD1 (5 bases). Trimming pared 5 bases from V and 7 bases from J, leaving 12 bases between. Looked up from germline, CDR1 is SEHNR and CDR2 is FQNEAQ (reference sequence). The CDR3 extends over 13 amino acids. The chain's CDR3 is CASSGAPGNEQFF. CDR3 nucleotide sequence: TGTGCCAGCAGCGGGGCGCCAGGGAATGAGCAGTTCTTC.

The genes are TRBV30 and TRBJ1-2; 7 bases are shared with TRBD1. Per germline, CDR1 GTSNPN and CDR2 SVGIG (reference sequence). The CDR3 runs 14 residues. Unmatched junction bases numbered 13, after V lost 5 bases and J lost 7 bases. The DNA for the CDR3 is TGTGCCTGGGGGGCGACAGGGCCTTTCGGTGGCTACACCTTC. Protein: CAWGATGPFGGYTF.

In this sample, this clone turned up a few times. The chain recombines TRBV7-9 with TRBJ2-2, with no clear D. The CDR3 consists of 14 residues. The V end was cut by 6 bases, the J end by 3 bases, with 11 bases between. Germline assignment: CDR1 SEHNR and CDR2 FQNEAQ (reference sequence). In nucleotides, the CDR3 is TGTGCCAGCAGTCTGGCGAAAGACACCGGGGAGCTGTTTTTT. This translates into CASSLAKDTGELFF. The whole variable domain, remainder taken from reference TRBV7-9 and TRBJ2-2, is DTGVSQNPRHKITKRGQNVTFRCDPISEHNRLYWYRQTLGQGPEFLTYFQNEAQLEKSRLLSDRFSAERPKGSFSTLEIQRTEQGDSAMYLCASSLAKDTGELFFGEGSRLTVL.

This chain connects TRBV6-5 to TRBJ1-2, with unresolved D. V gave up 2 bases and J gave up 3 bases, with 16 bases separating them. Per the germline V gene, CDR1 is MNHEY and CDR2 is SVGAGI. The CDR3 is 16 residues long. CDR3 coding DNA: TGTGCCAGCAGTTACCTATACCGGCCCTTGGACTATGGCTACACCTTC. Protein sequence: CASSYLYRPLDYGYTF.

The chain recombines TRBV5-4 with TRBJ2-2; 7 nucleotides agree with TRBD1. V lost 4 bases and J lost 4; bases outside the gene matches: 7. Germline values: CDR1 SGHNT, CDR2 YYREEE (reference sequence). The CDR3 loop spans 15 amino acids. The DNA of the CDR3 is TGTGCCAGCAGCGAGGGGGACAGAGTCACCGGGGAGCTGTTTTTT. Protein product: CASSEGDRVTGELFF.

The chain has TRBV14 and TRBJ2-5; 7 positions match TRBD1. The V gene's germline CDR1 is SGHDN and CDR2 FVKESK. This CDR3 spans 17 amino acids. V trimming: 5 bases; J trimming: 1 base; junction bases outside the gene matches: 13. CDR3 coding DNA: TGTGCCAGCAGCTCCCAAGGTCGCAGGGGGACCCAAGAGACCCAGTACTTC. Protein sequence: CASSSQGRRGTQETQYF.

Written as DNA, the CDR3 is TGCAGCGTTGGGCGACAATGGACGAACACTGAAGCTTTCTTT. Amino acid sequence: CSVGRQWTNTEAFF. This chain uses TRBV29-1 with TRBJ1-1, with D hard to call. CDR3 length equals 14 residues. The germline V gene encodes CDR1 SQVTM and CDR2 ANQGSEA. V lost 4 bases to trimming and J lost 1 base, with 13 bases between them.

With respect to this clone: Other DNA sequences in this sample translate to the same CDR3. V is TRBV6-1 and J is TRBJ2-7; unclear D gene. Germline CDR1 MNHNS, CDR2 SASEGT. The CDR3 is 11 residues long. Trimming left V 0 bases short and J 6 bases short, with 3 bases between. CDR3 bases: TGTGCCAGCAGTGAAGCGCTCGAGCAGTACTTC. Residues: CASSEALEQYF.

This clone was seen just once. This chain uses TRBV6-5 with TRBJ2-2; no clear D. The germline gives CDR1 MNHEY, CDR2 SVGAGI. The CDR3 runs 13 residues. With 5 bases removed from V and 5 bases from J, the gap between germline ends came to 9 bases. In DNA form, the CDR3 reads TGTGCCAGCAGTCCTAGTCCAACCGGGGAGCTGTTTTTT. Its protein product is CASSPSPTGELFF.

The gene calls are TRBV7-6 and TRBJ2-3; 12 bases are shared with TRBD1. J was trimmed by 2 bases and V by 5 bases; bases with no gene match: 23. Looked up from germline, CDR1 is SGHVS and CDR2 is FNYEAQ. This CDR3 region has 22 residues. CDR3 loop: CASSLGTGGEVPGTTTTDTQYF. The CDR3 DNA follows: TGTGCCAGCAGCCTCGGGACAGGGGGCGAGGTCCCGGGGACCACGACCACAGATACGCAGTATTTT. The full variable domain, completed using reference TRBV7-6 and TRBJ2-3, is GAGVSQSPRYKVTKRGQDVALRCDPISGHVSLYWYRQALGQGPEFLTYFNYEAQQDKSGLPNDRFSAERPEGSISTLTIQRTEQRDSAMYRCASSLGTGGEVPGTTTTDTQYFGPGTRLTVL.